Shown below are 12 T cell receptor beta chains from a single sample sequenced in a study of cytomegalovirus exposure and HLA in healthy donors. PCR used 60 Vbeta primers and 13 Jbeta primers. The protocol was immunoSEQ multiplex PCR, while the TCRdb copy is restricted to in-frame clones and leaves out a portion. This repertoire includes roughly 200,000 clones. Sequencing was performed on PBMCs. The receptor set was obtained from a girl aged 2-10 years in good health and CMV-seropositive.

The chain links TRBV5-1 to TRBJ2-3; D remains unclear. Trimming cost V 0 bases and J 5 bases, with 4 bases left between them. This CDR3 is 12 amino acids long. Germline assignment: CDR1 SGHRS and CDR2 YFSETQ. CDR3 protein: CASSLVLDTQYF. The CDR3 nucleotides read TGCGCCAGCAGCTTGGTCTTAGATACGCAGTATTTT.

The rearrangement joins TRBV27 to TRBJ1-1; D unclear. This CDR3 spans 15 amino acids. Trimming took off 2 bases at V and 1 base at J, with 11 bases between the two ends. Germline assignment: CDR1 MNHEY and CDR2 SMNVEV (reference sequence). Written as DNA, the CDR3 is TGTGCCAGCAGTTTACGCTACAGAACGAACACTGAAGCTTTCTTT. Protein sequence: CASSLRYRTNTEAFF.

This chain joins TRBV4-1 and TRBJ1-2; TRBD1 might be the D (5 bases). CDR3 length: 14 residues. Trimming took 4 bases from V and 6 from J, leaving 15 bases between them. The germline CDR1 and CDR2 sequences are MGHRA and YSYEKL. CDR3 in DNA: TGCGCCAGCAGCCCCATACCAGGGCCCGATGGCTACACCTTC. Translation: CASSPIPGPDGYTF.

The chain uses TRBV2 and TRBJ2-1; possible D gene TRBD2, 5 bases. Germline V CDR1 and CDR2: SNHLY, FYNNEI. CDR3 length: 12 residues. Trimming took off 2 bases at V and 7 bases at J, with 6 bases between the two ends. The CDR3 loop reads CASSERGNEQFF. The CDR3 DNA sequence: TGTGCCAGCAGTGAACGGGGTAATGAGCAGTTCTTC.

This chain uses TRBV11-3 with TRBJ2-7; D might be TRBD1 (6 bases). CDR1 and CDR2 (germline): SGHNT, YENEEA. Trimming pared 2 bases from V and 2 bases from J, leaving 13 bases between. This CDR3 has 15 amino acids. Written as DNA, the CDR3 is TGTGCCAGCAGCTTATATCCAGGGGACGCCTACGAGCAGTACTTC. Protein sequence: CASSLYPGDAYEQYF.

V usage is TRBV7-9 and J usage is TRBJ2-3; a possible D gene is TRBD2 (5 bases). Germline V gives CDR1 SEHNR, CDR2 FQNEAQ (reference sequence). Trimming took off 5 bases at V and 1 base at J, with 13 bases between the two ends. The CDR3 is made up of 15 amino acids. The CDR3 nucleotides read TGTGCCAGCAGCGCCCTAGCCTGGGGCACAGATACGCAGTATTTT. This codes for CASSALAWGTDTQYF.

The J gene is TRBJ2-1, the V gene TRBV9; D ambiguous. Trimming removed 0 bases from V and 5 bases from J, with 3 bases in between. Per germline, CDR1 SGDLS and CDR2 YYNGEE. This CDR3 comprises 12 residues. The DNA for the CDR3 is TGTGCCAGCAGCGTAGGAGACAATGAGCAGTTCTTC. Translation gives CASSVGDNEQFF.

The V and J genes are TRBV27 and TRBJ1-2; TRBD1 agrees at 9 bases. V trimming: 6 bases; J trimming: 8 bases; junction bases outside the gene matches: 4. The CDR3 has 12 residues. Germline loops: CDR1 MNHEY, CDR2 SMNVEV (reference sequence). CDR3 DNA sequence: TGTGCCAGCAGACAGACAGGGGGAGGCTACACCTTC. This translates into CASRQTGGGYTF.

This chain uses TRBV2 with TRBJ2-7; tentatively, D is TRBD1 (5 bases). Trimming removed 1 base from V and 3 bases from J, with 10 bases in between. The CDR3 is made up of 14 amino acids. Germline CDR1 SNHLY, CDR2 FYNNEI. CDR3 residues: CASSEEVTGYEQYF. CDR3 in DNA: TGTGCCAGCAGTGAAGAAGTTACAGGCTACGAGCAGTACTTC. The variable domain in full, completed from reference TRBV2 and TRBJ2-7, reads EPEVTQTPSHQVTQMGQEVILRCVPISNHLYFYWYRQILGQKVEFLVSFYNNEISEKSEIFDDQFSVERPDGSNFTLKIRSTKLEDSAMYFCASSEEVTGYEQYFGPGTRLTVT.

V and J are TRBV10-3 and TRBJ1-1, with 8 positions matching TRBD1. The CDR3 loop spans 15 amino acids. CDR1 and CDR2 (germline): ENHRY, SYGVKD. V lost 4 bases, J lost 1 base, and 5 bases stayed unmatched. CDR3 nucleotide sequence: TGTGCCATCAGTGCCTCCGGGACAGGGAACACTGAAGCTTTCTTT. This translates into CAISASGTGNTEAFF.

The V and J genes are TRBV29-1 and TRBJ2-6, with D maybe TRBD1 (5 bases). The CDR3 spans 14 residues. Germline CDR1 reads SQVTM; CDR2 reads ANQGSEA. V shed 1 base and J shed 4 bases, with 8 bases lying between them. The CDR3 DNA reads as TGCAGCGTTGAAGCAGGGCCCGGGGCCAACGTCCTGACTTTC. This codes for CSVEAGPGANVLTF.

The CDR3 sequence: CASSPILRGDQPQHF. The CDR3 bases are TGTGCCAGCAGCCCGATACTCAGGGGGGATCAGCCCCAGCATTTT. This chain links TRBV6-5 with TRBJ1-5; 7 bases match TRBD1. CDR1 is MNHEY, CDR2 SVGAGI, per germline. This CDR3 comprises 15 residues. J was trimmed by 5 bases and V by 6 bases; bases with no gene match: 10.